The present T cell receptor (beta chain) was sequenced within a study of OX40 agonist ivuxolimab in advanced cancers. Study-level background: Participants, 70% to 90% male, averaged roughly 55 years of age, ranging from about 23 to 85.

CDR3 length equals 14 residues. V gave up 6 bases and J gave up 2 bases, with 14 bases separating them. The germline V gene encodes CDR1 MNHNY and CDR2 SVGAGI (reference sequence). The table came from immunoSEQ multiplex PCR; TCRdb's copy has only in-frame clones and leaves some out. The table includes fewer than 50,000 clones, more than 80% detected once. V gene TRBV6-6 combines with J gene TRBJ2-7; possible D gene TRBD2, 6 bases. Specimen: CD4+ or CD8+ T cells sorted from blood, collected in a trial of the OX40 agonist ivuxolimab. The sequence came from an adult with an advanced solid tumor such as melanoma, head and neck, liver or kidney cancer. CDR3 in DNA: TGTGCCAGCAGCTCATCGGGAGAGGCCTACGAGCAGTACTTC. Translating it yields CASSSSGEAYEQYF.